The sequence of this T cell receptor (beta chain) was determined in a study of control samples from healthy donors and cancer patients. Profiled with immunoSEQ multiplex PCR; TCRdb holds only in-frame clones, not every one. The sample includes 25,000 to 35,000 clones, 91% of them seen just once. Germline lookup yields CDR1 SEHNR and CDR2 FQNEAQ (reference sequence). Trimming removed 4 bases at V and 5 bases at J, with 11 bases between. This CDR3 spans 13 amino acids. The V gene is TRBV7-9, the J gene TRBJ1-2; no clear D. Source material: PBMCs. The sequence derives from a man in his fifties or sixties with lung cancer. The CDR3 region is CASSSINGYGYTF. The CDR3, as DNA: TGTGCCAGCAGCTCTATCAATGGTTATGGCTACACCTTC.